Listed below are T cell receptor beta chains from one sample, sequenced in a study of shared clonotypes between healthy human individuals. Measured with immunoSEQ multiplex PCR; TCRdb has only the in-frame clones, and not every one. The repertoire consists of 1.5 million to 2.5 million clones, with about 95% occurring once and the leading ten covering roughly 1%. Source material: naive CD8+ T cells sorted from blood. The receptors shown here come from a man between 18 and 35 years old in good health. Each CDR3 is given with its conserved first and last residue. Fields, in order: V gene, D gene, clone size, J gene, CDR3 DNA, CDR3 protein. A D gene is named only where the DNA matches it firmly. Clone size is shown for a subset of rows, as once, few, many or a class of expanded clone.

TRBV6-1	TRBD1	NA	TRBJ1-3	TGTGCCAGCCGCGACAGGGCCCTCTCTGGAAACACCATATATTTT	CASRDRALSGNTIYF
TRBV19	TRBD1	NA	TRBJ1-1	TGTGCCAGTAGTTCGGGACAGGGCACTGAAGCTTTCTTT	CASSSGQGTEAFF
TRBV9	NA	NA	TRBJ1-2	TGTGCCAGCAGCGTCGGGGCCCCCCAGGGGCTCTACACCTTC	CASSVGAPQGLYTF
TRBV28	TRBD1	NA	TRBJ1-2	TGTGCCAGCACCGGACAGGGGGCTGGCTACACCTTC	CASTGQGAGYTF
TRBV9	TRBD1	NA	TRBJ1-6	TGTGCCAGCAGCGCGACAGGGGAATCCTATAATTCACCCCTCCACTTT	CASSATGESYNSPLHF
TRBV19	NA	NA	TRBJ2-7	TGTGCCAGTAGTCCGAGGACAGTCTCCTACGAGCAGTACTTC	CASSPRTVSYEQYF
TRBV29-1	TRBD2	NA	TRBJ2-7	TGCAGCGTTTGGACTAGCGACTCCTACGAGCAGTACTTC	CSVWTSDSYEQYF
TRBV27	TRBD2	once	TRBJ2-3	TGTGCCAGCAGTTTATCCGAACTAGCGGGGGGGCCTTTAGATACGCAGTATTTT	CASSLSELAGGPLDTQYF
TRBV7-9	NA	NA	TRBJ1-2	TGTGCCAGCAGCTTAGGGGCCATCAACTATGGCTACACCTTC	CASSLGAINYGYTF
TRBV11-2	TRBD1	once	TRBJ2-7	TGTGCCAGCAGCTGGACAGGGGGCGACGAGCAGTACTTC	CASSWTGGDEQYF
TRBV28	TRBD1	NA	TRBJ1-2	TGTGCCAGCAGGGTGGACAGGGAGGGTGGCTACACCTTC	CASRVDREGGYTF
TRBV5-1	NA	NA	TRBJ1-1	TGCGCCAGCAGCTTGGGGGGCACGTCGAACACTGAAGCTTTCTTT	CASSLGGTSNTEAFF
TRBV19	NA	NA	TRBJ1-1	TGTGCCAGTAGTATAATAGCAGTGAACACTGAAGCTTTCTTT	CASSIIAVNTEAFF
TRBV4-1	NA	NA	TRBJ2-3	TGCGCCAGCAGCCAGCTAGCGACAGGGTCCGAGGAAGATACGCAGTATTTT	CASSQLATGSEEDTQYF
TRBV19	NA	few	TRBJ2-2	TGTGCCAGTAGTATCCACACCGGGGAGCTGTTTTTT	CASSIHTGELFF
TRBV9	TRBD1	NA	TRBJ1-1	TGTGCCAGCAGCCAAATACAGGGGACGAACACTGAAGCTTTCTTT	CASSQIQGTNTEAFF
TRBV15	NA	NA	TRBJ2-7	TGTGCCACCAGCAGAGCCGGGACTGGACTCCAAGACTTCTCCTACGAGCAGTACTTC	CATSRAGTGLQDFSYEQYF
TRBV2	NA	few	TRBJ2-7	TGTGCCAGCGGGAGGAGCTACGAGCAGTACTTC	CASGRSYEQYF
TRBV4-1	NA	NA	TRBJ2-1	TGCGCCAGCAGCCATAGCGACGCTGACCCCAATGAGCAGTTCTTC	CASSHSDADPNEQFF
TRBV2	TRBD2	NA	TRBJ2-7	TGTGCCAGCAGTATTCATAGCGGGAAGACCTACGAGCAGTACTTC	CASSIHSGKTYEQYF
TRBV11-3	NA	NA	TRBJ2-1	TGTGCCAGCAGCTCCAGGGCGGGGGCCAATGAGCAGTTCTTC	CASSSRAGANEQFF
TRBV27	TRBD1	NA	TRBJ1-1	TGTGCCAGCAGTTTCTCGACAGGGGGGTGGACTGAAGCTTTCTTT	CASSFSTGGWTEAFF
TRBV27	NA	NA	TRBJ2-2	TGTGCCAGCAGTCTTCTAGCGCCTACCGGGGAGCTGTTTTTT	CASSLLAPTGELFF
TRBV4-1	NA	once	TRBJ2-7	TGCGCCAGCAGCCAAGATTTTTCAGCGGTCATTTACGAGCAGTACTTC	CASSQDFSAVIYEQYF
TRBV7-8	NA	NA	TRBJ2-7	TGTGCCAGCAGTAACCCGCAGGGGTTCCTCTACGAGCAGTACTTC	CASSNPQGFLYEQYF
TRBV29-1	NA	NA	TRBJ1-1	TGCAGCGCTGAGGGGGGGCTTGGCACTGAAGCTTTCTTT	CSAEGGLGTEAFF
TRBV5-6	NA	NA	TRBJ2-1	TGTGCCAGCAGCTTACTAGCTTACAATGAGCAGTTCTTC	CASSLLAYNEQFF
TRBV29-1	NA	NA	TRBJ2-7	TGCAGCGTTGCTGGGGGAGCCTACGAGCAGTACTTC	CSVAGGAYEQYF
TRBV9	NA	NA	TRBJ2-1	TGTGCCAGCAGCCGTACATATAGCCCCTACAATGAGCAGTTCTTC	CASSRTYSPYNEQFF
TRBV10-2	NA	NA	TRBJ2-7	TGCGCCAGCCTAGGAGTGGGGGGCGAGCAGTACTTC	CASLGVGGEQYF
TRBV11-2	TRBD2	NA	TRBJ2-5	TGTGCCAGCAGCTTAGTAGGCGGGGGAGAGACCCAGTACTTC	CASSLVGGGETQYF
TRBV4-3	NA	NA	TRBJ2-7	TGCGCCAGCAGCCAAGGGACCTGGGACTCCTTAGGTTACGAGCAGTACTTC	CASSQGTWDSLGYEQYF
TRBV27	TRBD2	NA	TRBJ2-5	TGTGCCAGCAGTATGGGACTAGCGGGAGGGCCTGAGACCCAGTACTTC	CASSMGLAGGPETQYF
TRBV21-1	NA	NA	TRBJ1-5	TGTGCCAGCAGACAGCGCAATCAGCCCCAGCATTTT	CASRQRNQPQHF
TRBV5-6	NA	NA	TRBJ1-2	TGTGCCAGCAGCTTGGACGGGTACTATGGCTACACCTTC	CASSLDGYYGYTF
TRBV5-4	TRBD1	NA	TRBJ1-2	TGTGCCAGCAGCTTGAAAGGGACAGGGGGACATGGCTACACCTTC	CASSLKGTGGHGYTF
TRBV11-2	NA	once	TRBJ2-1	TGTGCCAGCAGCTTCACCCACAATGAGCAGTTCTTC	CASSFTHNEQFF
TRBV11-3	NA	once	TRBJ1-2	TGTGCCAGCAGCCCGCACGGGCAGGGGAGAGAGGATGGCTACACCTTC	CASSPHGQGREDGYTF
TRBV27	NA	NA	TRBJ1-1	TGTGCCAGCAGTTTAAACGGGAGGATGAACACTGAAGCTTTCTTT	CASSLNGRMNTEAFF
TRBV5-5	NA	NA	TRBJ1-2	TGTGCCAGCAGCTTGGATAACTTTTTCTCCGATGGCTACACCTTC	CASSLDNFFSDGYTF
TRBV7-2	NA	NA	TRBJ1-5	TGTGCCAGCAGCTTAGGGGGAGGCAGCAATCAGCCCCAGCATTTT	CASSLGGGSNQPQHF
TRBV7-9	TRBD1	NA	TRBJ2-7	TGTGCCAGCAGCCCGCGGGACAGGGGAAACTACGAGCAGTACTTC	CASSPRDRGNYEQYF
TRBV28	NA	NA	TRBJ2-3	TGTGCCAGCAGTTTCTCCGTGCTGGGGGACACAGATACGCAGTATTTT	CASSFSVLGDTDTQYF
TRBV15	TRBD2	NA	TRBJ2-7	TGTGCCACCAGCAGCCAGCTAGCGGACGAGCAGTACTTC	CATSSQLADEQYF
TRBV6-5	NA	NA	TRBJ1-2	TGTGCCAGCAGTTACTCGATTCGGGGTAATGGCTACACCTTC	CASSYSIRGNGYTF
TRBV10-1	TRBD1	NA	TRBJ2-2	TGCGCCAGCAGCGGGGACAGGGAGGAAGGCGGGGAGCTGTTTTTT	CASSGDREEGGELFF
TRBV4-1	TRBD2	NA	TRBJ2-1	TGCGCCAGCAGCCTCAGAGCGGGGATGAACAATGAGCAGTTCTTC	CASSLRAGMNNEQFF
TRBV7-9	NA	NA	TRBJ2-7	TGTGCCAGCAGCTTAGGACAGTTAGGACAGAAACGTTACGAGCAGTACTTC	CASSLGQLGQKRYEQYF
TRBV13	TRBD1	NA	TRBJ2-7	TGTGCCAGCAGCTTAGGAGGGGGACAGAGTCCCGCCTACGAGCAGTACTTC	CASSLGGGQSPAYEQYF
TRBV13	NA	once	TRBJ2-3	TGTGCCAGCTCCGACACCTTCACAGATACGCAGTATTTT	CASSDTFTDTQYF
TRBV4-1	NA	NA	TRBJ2-7	TGCGCCAGCAGCCAAGAAGTGCGAGCGGAGGCCTACGAGCAGTACTTC	CASSQEVRAEAYEQYF
TRBV5-6	NA	NA	TRBJ2-7	TGTGCCAGCAGCTTGGCTTCCTACGAGCAGTACTTC	CASSLASYEQYF
TRBV27	NA	once	TRBJ2-2	TGTGCCAGCAGTTTAGGGGTGGGTCCCGGGGAGCTGTTTTTT	CASSLGVGPGELFF
TRBV27	NA	NA	TRBJ2-6	TGTGCCAGCTCCCATGGGGCCTCTGGGGCCAACGTCCTGACTTTC	CASSHGASGANVLTF
TRBV9	NA	NA	TRBJ2-2	TGTGCCAGCAGCGTAGAGGGTGATTTGCTCGGGGAGCTGTTTTTT	CASSVEGDLLGELFF
TRBV27	TRBD1	NA	TRBJ1-5	TGTGCCAGCAGTCTGGGGACAGGTCAGAATCAGCCCCAGCATTTT	CASSLGTGQNQPQHF
TRBV30	NA	NA	TRBJ1-2	TGTGCCTGCCCCCAGGTTCTTAACTATGGCTACACCTTC	CACPQVLNYGYTF
TRBV2	NA	NA	TRBJ2-3	TGTGCCAGCGGGGCCCGGGGGAACCCTAGCACAGATACGCAGTATTTT	CASGARGNPSTDTQYF
TRBV19	TRBD2	NA	TRBJ2-7	TGTGCCAGTAGTATACTAGCGGGAAGCTCCTACGAGCAGTACTTC	CASSILAGSSYEQYF